Sequencing of this T cell receptor (beta chain) was carried out in a study of blood T cell repertoires in COVID-19. Profiled with immunoSEQ multiplex PCR; TCRdb holds only in-frame clones, not every one. The repertoire holds roughly 100,000 clones, with roughly 92% as singletons. The CDR3 totals 12 residues. V was pared by 4 bases and J by 9 bases, with 6 bases of the junction left unmatched. Germline lookup yields CDR1 SQVTM and CDR2 ANQGSEA. Sequencing input: peripheral blood. The TCR originated in a man between 45 and 60 years old with active COVID-19. The V and J genes are TRBV29-1 and TRBJ1-2; 9 bases map to TRBD1. CDR3 sequence: CSVGRTGESYTF. DNA of the CDR3: TGCAGCGTTGGTCGGACAGGGGAGAGCTACACCTTC.